This TCR beta chain was captured by sequencing in a study of blood T cell repertoires in COVID-19. V lost 7 bases and J lost 4; bases outside the gene matches: 12. In germline, CDR1 is SGHRS, CDR2 YFSETQ. The CDR3 has 15 residues. The method was immunoSEQ multiplex PCR; TCRdb's version includes in-frame clones alone and lacks a portion of them. Of around 190,000 clones in the sample, around 76% are singletons; the top ten hold roughly 8.8%. The chain links TRBV5-1 to TRBJ1-1, with TRBD1 identical over 8 bases. This clonotype was sampled from a woman aged 50 to 60 with active or convalescent COVID-19. Material for sequencing was peripheral blood. Written as DNA, the CDR3 is TGCGCCAGCGGATCCACAGGGGGAGGGAGCACTGAAGCTTTCTTT. Its translation: CASGSTGGGSTEAFF.